What follows are 4 T cell receptor beta chains derived from one specimen sequenced in a study of a mutant IDH1 vaccine in newly diagnosed glioma. The sample's time point: week 23, last vaccination. Every vaccination contained 300 ug of the mutant IDH1 20-mer peptide and was paired with topical imiquimod. Repertoires were generated with immunoSEQ multiplex PCR, while TCRdb's copy carries only in-frame clones and drops some. Seen here are about 55,000 clones, 80% observed once, and the top ten hold roughly 6.2%. No antigen has been assigned to these receptors. The starting material was PBMCs, obtained from a glioma patient whose treatment included an IDH1 peptide vaccine. Source of these receptors: a man in his forties with glioma.

This chain joins TRBV7-9 and TRBJ1-2; D gene uncertain. V was trimmed by 3 bases and J by 4 bases, leaving 12 bases between them. Germline-derived CDR1 and CDR2 are SEHNR and FQNEAQ (reference sequence). This CDR3 spans 14 amino acids. The CDR3 is CASSLGAGPYGYTF. In DNA, the CDR3 is TGTGCCAGCAGCTTGGGAGCAGGCCCCTATGGCTACACCTTC. Complete variable domain (other parts from reference TRBV7-9 and TRBJ1-2): DTGVSQNPRHKITKRGQNVTFRCDPISEHNRLYWYRQTLGQGPEFLTYFQNEAQLEKSRLLSDRFSAERPKGSFSTLEIQRTEQGDSAMYLCASSLGAGPYGYTFGSGTRLTVV.

This clone was observed a single time. The chain combines TRBV11-2 with TRBJ2-2, with D unresolved. Trimming removed 5 bases from V and 7 bases from J, with 8 bases in between. This CDR3 spans 12 amino acids. Germline values: CDR1 SGHAT, CDR2 FQNNGV. The CDR3 coding sequence is TGTGCCAGCAGCGAACTGGTCGGGGAGCTGTTTTTT. Its translation: CASSELVGELFF.

This clone was seen just once. V is TRBV27 and J is TRBJ2-3; 7 bases map to TRBD2. The ends lost 1 base at V and 1 base at J; junction bases unmatched: 2. Germline CDR1 is MNHEY and CDR2 is SMNVEV (reference sequence). The CDR3 totals 15 residues. Written as DNA, the CDR3 is TGTGCCAGCAGTTTATACACTAGCGGCACAGATACGCAGTATTTT. Protein product: CASSLYTSGTDTQYF.

This chain uses TRBV5-1 with TRBJ2-7; maybe TRBD1 (6 bases). The CDR3 is 16 residues long. Germline lookup yields CDR1 SGHRS and CDR2 YFSETQ. With 4 bases removed from V and 1 base from J, the gap between germline ends came to 18 bases. CDR3 sequence (DNA): TGCGCCAGCAGCCTAGGCAACCGGGACAAGTCCTACGAGCAGTACTTC. Translated: CASSLGNRDKSYEQYF.